The clone carrying this TCR beta chain was counted ten times or more. Its antigen is still unknown. The sample comes from a study of Graves' ophthalmopathy and Graves' hyperthyroidism. Study context: Untreated patients at initial diagnosis provided peripheral blood. Overall study findings and caveats: Ophthalmopathy and stable hyperthyroidism were discriminated by a 13-signature model, with 85% to 90% sensitivity and about 84% specificity.

RNA transcripts provided the template for amplifying TCR beta CDR3 regions. Amplification began with first-round RT-PCR using HTBI primers, then second-round multiplex PCR was performed. TCRdb recomputed calls from the multiplex PCR reads with MiXCR, one row per CDR3 protein. Among nearly 400,000 distinct CDR3 sequences listed, 15% to 20% were seen once. No donor had other autoimmune disease, uncontrolled infection, pregnancy or lactation. Sequenced input: peripheral blood. The origin of this receptor is a woman between 18 and 30 years old with Graves' ophthalmopathy.

The CDR3 protein is CASSSTGLGQPQHF. Written as DNA, the CDR3 is TGTGCCAGCAGTTCGACAGGTTTGGGTCAGCCCCAGCATTTT. The chain is built from TRBV6-5 and TRBJ1-5; D perhaps matches TRBD1 (6 bases). CDR1 and CDR2 from the germline V gene are MNHEY and SVGAGI. V shed 4 bases and J shed 6 bases, with 13 bases lying between them. This CDR3 is built from 14 residues.